A selection of T cell receptor beta chains follows, all from one sample in a study of OX40 agonist ivuxolimab in advanced cancers. Some clones are missing from TCRdb's copy, which holds only in-frame ones; the method was immunoSEQ multiplex PCR. This sample has under 85,000 clones, with roughly 85% found just once. The sample was CD4+ or CD8+ T cells sorted from blood, taken in a trial of the OX40 agonist ivuxolimab. The receptors derive from an adult with an advanced solid tumor such as melanoma, head and neck, liver or kidney cancer. CDR3s include the opening cysteine and the closing phenylalanine or tryptophan. Fields, in order: J gene, clone size, CDR3 length, V gene, CDR3 protein. Where a row states a size, it is once, few, many or the class of an expanded clone; other rows omit it.

TRBJ2-7 few 14 TRBV5-6 CASSSQGYRYEQYF
TRBJ1-1 once 11 TRBV6-1 CASSKNFEAFF
TRBJ2-3 - 17 TRBV9 CASSVTLGGASTDTQYF
TRBJ1-2 once 13 TRBV5-5 CASTIGGGIGYTF
TRBJ2-5 - 17 TRBV11-2 CASSVKAPLAGGETQYF
TRBJ1-6 once 15 TRBV6-5 CASSPRGSYNSPLHF
TRBJ1-5 - 14 TRBV4-3 CASSQLTGDQPQHF
TRBJ1-6 - 15 TRBV11-1 CASSLLGQGYSPLHF
TRBJ2-4 - 15 TRBV11-3 CASSLWRGLENIQYF
TRBJ1-2 - 12 TRBV7-8 CASSLGVYGYTF
TRBJ2-7 - 15 TRBV27 CASSDIGTGLNEQYF
TRBJ1-1 - 15 TRBV21-1 CASYNGRTGNTEAFF
TRBJ2-7 - 18 TRBV15 CATSRAYSRWTGQHEQYF
TRBJ1-5 - 13 TRBV11-3 CASSFAGNQPQHF
TRBJ1-4 - 16 TRBV19 CASSSQSFKGNEKLFF
TRBJ2-2 - 14 TRBV7-2 CASRSTGNTGELFF
TRBJ1-4 once 16 TRBV5-1 CASSLGQSATNEKLFF
TRBJ2-7 - 16 TRBV5-5 CASSLAWSSGPYEQYF
TRBJ2-7 - 13 TRBV6-1 CASSETQDYEQYF
TRBJ2-7 - 14 TRBV11-2 CASSLEVASYEQYF
TRBJ1-3 - 15 TRBV25-1 CASRTSGGKGNTIYF